This TCR beta chain was obtained from a study of control samples from healthy donors and cancer patients. TCRdb's copy holds only in-frame clones and misses some; the assay was immunoSEQ multiplex PCR. The profile covers 24,000 or so clones, with roughly 93% appearing a single time and around 15% taken by the ten largest. The CDR3 is made up of 16 amino acids. Germline V gene sequence: CDR1 PRHDT, CDR2 FYEKMQ (reference sequence). Trimming cost V 4 bases and J 5 bases; bases outside gene matches: 8. The source of this sequence is a man in his forties or fifties with lung cancer. The sample was PBMCs. The V call is TRBV13, the J call TRBJ2-5; 12 bases align to TRBD1. The CDR3 reads CASSYRDRGPSETQYF. The CDR3 DNA sequence: TGTGCCAGCAGCTATCGGGACAGGGGGCCATCGGAGACCCAGTACTTC.